This is a list of T cell receptor beta chains from one sample in a study of T-cell reconstitution after alpha-beta-depleted transplantation in children. TCRdb used MiXCR to reprocess the PCR reads, holding one entry per CDR3 protein. The table has about 440,000 distinct CDR3 sequences, roughly two fifths seen once; the top ten hold 27%. Here the sequenced sample was PBMCs, taken before TCRalphabeta/CD19-depleted stem cell transplant. These receptors all stem from a girl aged 2 to 9 with aplastic anemia, due to receive a stem cell transplant. The CDR3 runs from the conserved cysteine through the conserved F or W. Fields, in order: clone size, J gene, D gene, V gene, CDR3 protein, CDR3 DNA. The D gene is left open where the match is weak. Only part of the rows carry a size: once, few, many, or a class if the clone is expanded.

>.|TRBJ2-7|TRBD1|TRBV11-2
CASSQGQGALSYEQYF
TGTGCCAGCAGCCAGGGCCAGGGGGCCCTATCCTACGAGCAGTACTTC
>.|TRBJ2-2|.|TRBV5-1
CASKSGTVNTGELFF
TGCGCCAGCAAATCCGGGACGGTGAACACCGGGGAGCTGTTTTTT
>many|TRBJ2-1|.|TRBV28
CASSFLTGRRSSYNEQFF
TGTGCCAGCAGTTTCCTTACGGGACGTCGGAGCTCCTACAATGAGCAGTTCTTC
>many|TRBJ2-1|.|TRBV14
CASSQSLGDEQFF
TGTGCCAGCAGCCAATCACTGGGGGATGAGCAGTTCTTC
>few|TRBJ2-3|TRBD2|TRBV20-1
CSASPGGDTDTQYF
TGCAGTGCTAGTCCGGGAGGCGACACAGATACGCAGTATTTT
>many|TRBJ2-1|.|TRBV20-1
CSARDYRHGPYNEQFF
TGCAGTGCTAGAGATTACCGGCACGGGCCCTACAATGAGCAGTTCTTC
>many|TRBJ2-7|TRBD1|TRBV5-5
CASSLQGARDEQYF
TGTGCCAGCAGCTTGCAGGGGGCGCGCGACGAGCAGTACTTC
>few|TRBJ2-1|TRBD2|TRBV20-1
CSARGGSGRGLDEQFF
TGCAGTGCTAGAGGTGGGAGCGGGAGGGGTCTTGATGAGCAGTTCTTC
>many|TRBJ1-3|.|TRBV9
CASSVAKEWRAGNTIYF
TGTGCCAGCAGCGTAGCCAAAGAATGGAGAGCTGGAAACACCATATATTTT
>few|TRBJ2-7|.|TRBV4-1
CASSQAGLPSSYEQYF
TGCGCCAGCAGCCAAGCGGGACTCCCGAGCTCCTACGAGCAGTACTTC